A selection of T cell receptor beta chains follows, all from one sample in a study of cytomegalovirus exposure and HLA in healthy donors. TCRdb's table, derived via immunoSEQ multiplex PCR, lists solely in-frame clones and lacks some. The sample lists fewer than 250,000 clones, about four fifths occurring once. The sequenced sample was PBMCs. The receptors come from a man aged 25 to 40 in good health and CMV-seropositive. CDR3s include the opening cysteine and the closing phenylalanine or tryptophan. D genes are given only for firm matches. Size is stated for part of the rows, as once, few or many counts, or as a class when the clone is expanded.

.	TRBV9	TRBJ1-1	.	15	TGTGCCAGCAGCCCTAGCGTCGAGTTGAACACTGAAGCTTTCTTT	CASSPSVELNTEAFF
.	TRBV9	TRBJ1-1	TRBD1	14	TGTGCCAGCAGCCCGGGGGCAGGGGGCACTGAAGCTTTCTTT	CASSPGAGGTEAFF
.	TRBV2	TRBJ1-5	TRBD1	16	TGTGCCAGCAGCCAGACAGGGGCGGTCGCTAATCAGCCCCAGCATTTT	CASSQTGAVANQPQHF
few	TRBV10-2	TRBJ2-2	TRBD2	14	TGCGCCAGTCGGACTAGCGGCGACACCGGGGAGCTGTTTTTT	CASRTSGDTGELFF
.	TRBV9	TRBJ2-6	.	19	TGTGCCAGCAGCGTAGGATCGGGGTCGCGGGGCTCTGGGGCCAACGTCCTGACTTTC	CASSVGSGSRGSGANVLTF
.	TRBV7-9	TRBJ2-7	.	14	TGTGCCAGCAGCCAGAGGGAGGAGACCTACGAGCAGTACTTC	CASSQREETYEQYF
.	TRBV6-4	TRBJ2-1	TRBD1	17	TGTGCCAGCAGTAAATCCAGGGGGCAGGGCTCCTACAATGAGCAGTTCTTC	CASSKSRGQGSYNEQFF
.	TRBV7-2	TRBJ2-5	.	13	TGTGCCAGCAGCTTAAACAGTCAAGAGACCCAGTACTTC	CASSLNSQETQYF
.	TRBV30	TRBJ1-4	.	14	TGTGCCTGCAGCACCGGGGCAACTAATGAAAAACTGTTTTTT	CACSTGATNEKLFF
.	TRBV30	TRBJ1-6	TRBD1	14	TGTGCCTGCAAGACAGGGCCGGCCTATTCACCCCTCCACTTT	CACKTGPAYSPLHF
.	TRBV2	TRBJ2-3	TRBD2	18	TGTGCCAGCAGTGAAGCGGGGTTAGCGGGAGTGAGGACAGATACGCAGTATTTT	CASSEAGLAGVRTDTQYF
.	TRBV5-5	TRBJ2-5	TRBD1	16	TGTGCCAGCAGCTGGGGGGACAGGGGGCGGTCAGAGACCCAGTACTTC	CASSWGDRGRSETQYF
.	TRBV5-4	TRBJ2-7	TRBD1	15	TGTGCCAGCAGCTCGGGACAGGCCGAGCCCTACGAGCAGTACTTC	CASSSGQAEPYEQYF
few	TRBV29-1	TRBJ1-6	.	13	TGCAGCGTTGGGTCAGGGGAAAATTCACCCCTCCACTTT	CSVGSGENSPLHF
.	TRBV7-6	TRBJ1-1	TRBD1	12	TGTGCCAGCAGCGGGACGGGGACAGGAGCTTTCTTT	CASSGTGTGAFF
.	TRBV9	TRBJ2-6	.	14	TGTGCCAGCAGCCCCCTCCCTGGGGCCAACGTCCTGACTTTC	CASSPLPGANVLTF
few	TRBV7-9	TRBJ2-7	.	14	TGTGCCAGCAGCAATGGGGACATGACCTACGAGCAGTACTTC	CASSNGDMTYEQYF
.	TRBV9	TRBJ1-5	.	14	TGTGCCAGCAACGGAGGGGACAGCAATCAGCCCCAGCATTTT	CASNGGDSNQPQHF
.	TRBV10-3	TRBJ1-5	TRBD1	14	TGTGCCATCAGTGGGGGACAGTTTAATCAGCCCCAGCATTTT	CAISGGQFNQPQHF
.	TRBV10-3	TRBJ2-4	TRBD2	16	TGTGCCATCAGTGAGGCTCCCCCTAGCGGGAGGAACATTCAGTACTTC	CAISEAPPSGRNIQYF
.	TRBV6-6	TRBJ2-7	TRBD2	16	TGTGCCAGCAGTTATAGGACTAGCCTATATTCAGACGAGCAGTACTTC	CASSYRTSLYSDEQYF
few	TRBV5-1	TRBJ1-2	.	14	TGCGCCAGCAGCTTGGACCCAGACTACTATGGCTACACCTTC	CASSLDPDYYGYTF
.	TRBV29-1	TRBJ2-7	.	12	TGCAGCGTTGACACAGAAGCCTACGAGCAGTACTTC	CSVDTEAYEQYF
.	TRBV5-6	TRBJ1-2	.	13	TGTGCCAGCAGCCGTAGGGAGGGCTATGGCTACACCTTC	CASSRREGYGYTF
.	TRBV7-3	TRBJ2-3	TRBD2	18	TGTGCCAGCAGCTTAAAGGCTAGCGGGGCAAATAGCACAGATACGCAGTATTTT	CASSLKASGANSTDTQYF
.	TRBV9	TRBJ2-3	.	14	TGTGCCAGCAGCGTCCGGGACAAGACAGATACGCAGTATTTT	CASSVRDKTDTQYF
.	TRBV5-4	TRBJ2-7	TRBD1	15	TGTGCCAGCAGCCCCCCCGGGACAGGGAGTCTCGAGCAGTACTTC	CASSPPGTGSLEQYF
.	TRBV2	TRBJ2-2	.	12	TGTGCCAGCGACAGGAACACCGGGGAGCTGTTTTTT	CASDRNTGELFF
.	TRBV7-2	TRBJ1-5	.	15	TGTGCCAGCAGCTTACCCCCGGGTAGAAATCAGCCCCAGCATTTT	CASSLPPGRNQPQHF
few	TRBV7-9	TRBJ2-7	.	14	TGTGCCAGCAGCTTGGGCGGGACCTCCTACGAGCAGTACTTC	CASSLGGTSYEQYF
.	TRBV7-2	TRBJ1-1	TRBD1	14	TGTGCCAGCAGCTCTTACAGGGGGAGAACTGAAGCTTTCTTT	CASSSYRGRTEAFF
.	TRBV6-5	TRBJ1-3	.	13	TGTGCCAGCAGTTACTTGGGCACCCCCCCCATATATTTT	CASSYLGTPPIYF
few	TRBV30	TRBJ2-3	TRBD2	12	TGTGCCTGGGCTAGCGGGAGCGGTACGCAGTATTTT	CAWASGSGTQYF
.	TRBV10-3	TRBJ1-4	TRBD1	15	TGTGCCACCGGACAGGGAGGGGTAACTAATGAAAAACTGTTTTTT	CATGQGGVTNEKLFF
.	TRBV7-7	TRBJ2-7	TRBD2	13	TGTGCTAGCAGCTTAGCGGGAGCGTACGAGCAGTACTTC	CASSLAGAYEQYF
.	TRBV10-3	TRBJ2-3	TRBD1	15	TGTGCCATCAGTGAAAGGGGACAGGCCGAAGGTACGCAGTATTTT	CAISERGQAEGTQYF
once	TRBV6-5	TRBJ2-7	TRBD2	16	TGTGCCAGCAGTTACTCCGGGCTAGCGGTTTCCTACGAGCAGTACTTC	CASSYSGLAVSYEQYF
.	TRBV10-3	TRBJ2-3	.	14	TGTGCCATTAAACCGCCTAGCGCCCCAGATACGCAGTATTTT	CAIKPPSAPDTQYF
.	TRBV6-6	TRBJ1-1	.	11	TGTGCCAGCAGTTTGACAGGCGAAGCTTTCTTT	CASSLTGEAFF
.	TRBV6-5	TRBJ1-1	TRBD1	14	TGTGCCAGCAGTTACCGCTCGGGACAGTATGAAGCTTTCTTT	CASSYRSGQYEAFF
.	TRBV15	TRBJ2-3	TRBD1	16	TGTGCCACCAGCAGGCGGGGGACAGGGGCGACAGATACGCAGTATTTT	CATSRRGTGATDTQYF